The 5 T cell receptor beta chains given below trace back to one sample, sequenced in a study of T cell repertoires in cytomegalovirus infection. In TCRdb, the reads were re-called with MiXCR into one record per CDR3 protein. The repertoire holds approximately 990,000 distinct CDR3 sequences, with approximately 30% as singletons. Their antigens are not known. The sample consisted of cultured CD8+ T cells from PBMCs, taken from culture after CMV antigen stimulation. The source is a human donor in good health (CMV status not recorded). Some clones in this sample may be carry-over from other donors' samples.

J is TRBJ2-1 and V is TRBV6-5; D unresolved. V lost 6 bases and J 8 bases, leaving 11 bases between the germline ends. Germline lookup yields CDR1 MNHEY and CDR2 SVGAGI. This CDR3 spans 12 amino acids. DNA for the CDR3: TGTGCCAGCAGGGCCCCGGCTGATGAGCAGTTCTTC. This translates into CASRAPADEQFF.

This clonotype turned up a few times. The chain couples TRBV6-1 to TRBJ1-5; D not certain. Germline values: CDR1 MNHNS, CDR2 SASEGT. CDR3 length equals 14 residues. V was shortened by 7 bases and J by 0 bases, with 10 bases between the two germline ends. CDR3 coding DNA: TGTGCCAGCACCCGTAAGAATAGCAATCAGCCCCAGCATTTT. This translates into CASTRKNSNQPQHF.

In DNA form, the CDR3 reads TGTGCCAGCAGTCCGGGACGGACGGGGGGGGCAGAGACCCAGTACTTC. It specifies CASSPGRTGGAETQYF. V usage is TRBV28 and J usage is TRBJ2-5, with 8 nucleotides matching TRBD2. Germline loops: CDR1 MDHEN, CDR2 SYDVKM. V lost 5 bases to trimming and J lost 4 bases; unmatched junction nucleotides: 12. The CDR3 extends over 16 amino acids.

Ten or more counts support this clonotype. As DNA, the CDR3 is TGCAGTGCACAGATGACAGGGGCATCCACTGAAGCTTTCTTT. Translating gives CSAQMTGASTEAFF. V is TRBV20-1 and J is TRBJ1-1, with 8 bases matching TRBD1. The V segment lost 6 bases and the J segment 4 bases; nucleotides outside the gene matches: 10. CDR3 length: 14 amino acids. Germline CDR1 DFQATT, CDR2 SNEGSKA (reference sequence).

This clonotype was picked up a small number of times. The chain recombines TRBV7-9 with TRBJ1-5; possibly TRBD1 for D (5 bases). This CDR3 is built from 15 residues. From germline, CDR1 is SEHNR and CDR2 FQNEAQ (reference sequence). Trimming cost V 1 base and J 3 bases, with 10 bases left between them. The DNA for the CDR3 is TGTGCCAGCAGCTTAGGAGGCAGGGTCAATCAGCCCCAGCATTTT. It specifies CASSLGGRVNQPQHF.